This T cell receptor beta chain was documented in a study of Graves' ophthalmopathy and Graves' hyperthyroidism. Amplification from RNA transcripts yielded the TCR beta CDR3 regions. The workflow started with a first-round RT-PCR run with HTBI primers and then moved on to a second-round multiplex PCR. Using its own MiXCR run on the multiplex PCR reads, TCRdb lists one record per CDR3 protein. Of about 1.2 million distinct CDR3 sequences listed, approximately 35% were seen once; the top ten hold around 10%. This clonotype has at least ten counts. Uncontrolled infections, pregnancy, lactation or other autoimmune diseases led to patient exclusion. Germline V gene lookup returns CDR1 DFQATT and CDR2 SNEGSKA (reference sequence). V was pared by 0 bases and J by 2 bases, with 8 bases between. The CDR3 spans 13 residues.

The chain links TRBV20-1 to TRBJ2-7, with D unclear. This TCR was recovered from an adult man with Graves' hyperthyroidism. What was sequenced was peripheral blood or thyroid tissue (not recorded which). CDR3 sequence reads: CSARDPATYEQYF. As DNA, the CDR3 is TGCAGTGCTAGAGATCCTGCAACCTACGAGCAGTACTTC.